This T cell receptor (beta chain) is drawn from a study of spatial heterogeneity in lung cancer. In the study overall: Each unique TCR and UMI combination was seen more than ten times on average in raw reads.

There are 15 residues in the CDR3. J was trimmed by 6 bases and V by 0 bases; bases with no gene match: 5. CDR1 is SGHRS, CDR2 YFSETQ, per germline. Carried by each TCR cDNA molecule was a unique molecular identifier. TCRdb recomputed calls from the 5' RACE reads with MiXCR, one row per CDR3 protein. The repertoire holds approximately 90,000 distinct CDR3 sequences, with roughly 8.7% as singletons. Time point here: sample taken at primary tumor resection. The authors sequenced whole RNA from tumor, nontumor lung or frozen PBMC without sorting. The sequence was collected from a male donor with early-stage non-small cell lung cancer. This material consisted of PBMCs, taken at surgery. The V gene is TRBV5-1, the J gene TRBJ2-1, with 8 bases fitting TRBD2. CDR3 in DNA: TGCGCCAGCAGCTTGGGTACTAGCGGCACCAATGAGCAGTTCTTC. Its translation is CASSLGTSGTNEQFF.